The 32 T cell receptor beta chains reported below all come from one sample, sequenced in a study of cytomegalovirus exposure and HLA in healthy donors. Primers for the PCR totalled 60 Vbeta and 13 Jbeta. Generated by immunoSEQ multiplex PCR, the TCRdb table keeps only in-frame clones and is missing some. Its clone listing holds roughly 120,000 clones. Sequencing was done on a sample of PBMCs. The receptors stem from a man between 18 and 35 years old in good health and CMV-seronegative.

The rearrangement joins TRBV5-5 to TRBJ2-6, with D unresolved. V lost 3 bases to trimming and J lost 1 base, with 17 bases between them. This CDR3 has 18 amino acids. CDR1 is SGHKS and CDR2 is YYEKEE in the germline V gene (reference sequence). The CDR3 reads CASSSLMRPISGANVLTF. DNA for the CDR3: TGTGCCAGCAGCTCCTTGATGCGTCCCATATCTGGGGCCAACGTCCTGACTTTC. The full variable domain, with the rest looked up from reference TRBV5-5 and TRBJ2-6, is DAGVTQSPTHLIKTRGQQVTLRCSPISGHKSVSWYQQVLGQGPQFIFQYYEKEERGRGNFPDRFSARQFPNYSSELNVNALLLGDSALYLCASSSLMRPISGANVLTFGAGSRLTVL.

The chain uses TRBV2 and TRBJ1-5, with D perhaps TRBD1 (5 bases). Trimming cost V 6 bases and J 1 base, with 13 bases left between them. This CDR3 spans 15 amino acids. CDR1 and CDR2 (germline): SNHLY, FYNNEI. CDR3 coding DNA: TGTGCCAGCAGGGGGGGAACAGCCAGCAATCAGCCCCAGCATTTT. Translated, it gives CASRGGTASNQPQHF.

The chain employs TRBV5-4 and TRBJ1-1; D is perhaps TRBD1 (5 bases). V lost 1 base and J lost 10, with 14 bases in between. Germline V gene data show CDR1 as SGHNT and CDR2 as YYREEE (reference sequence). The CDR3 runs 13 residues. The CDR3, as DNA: TGTGCCAGCAGCTTGCCGACAGTAAGACGAGCTTTCTTT. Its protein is CASSLPTVRRAFF.

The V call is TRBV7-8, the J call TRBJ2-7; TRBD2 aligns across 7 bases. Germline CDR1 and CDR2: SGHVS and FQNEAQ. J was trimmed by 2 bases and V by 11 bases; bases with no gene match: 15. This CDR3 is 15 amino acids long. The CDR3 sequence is CAVLPPSGATYEQYF. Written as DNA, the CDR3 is TGTGCCGTCCTTCCCCCGAGCGGGGCTACCTACGAGCAGTACTTC.

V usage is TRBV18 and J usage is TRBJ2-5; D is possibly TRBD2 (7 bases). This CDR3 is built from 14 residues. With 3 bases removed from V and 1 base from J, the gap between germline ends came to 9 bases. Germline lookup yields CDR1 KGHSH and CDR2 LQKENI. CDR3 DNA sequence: TGTGCCAGCTCACCGAGGGGGGGCCAAGAGACCCAGTACTTC. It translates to CASSPRGGQETQYF.

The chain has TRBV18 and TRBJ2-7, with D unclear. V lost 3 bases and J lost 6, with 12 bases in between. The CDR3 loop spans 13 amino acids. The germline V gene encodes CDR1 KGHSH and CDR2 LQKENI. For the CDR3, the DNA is TGTGCCAGCTCACCGGAAATGGGCGCCGAGCAGTACTTC. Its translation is CASSPEMGAEQYF.

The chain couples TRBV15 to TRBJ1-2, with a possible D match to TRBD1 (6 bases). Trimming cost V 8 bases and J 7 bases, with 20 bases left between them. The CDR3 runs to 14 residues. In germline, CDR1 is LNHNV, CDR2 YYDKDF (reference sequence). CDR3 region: CATSGRQAARGYTF. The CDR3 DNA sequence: TGTGCCACCTCGGGGCGACAGGCCGCTCGTGGCTACACCTTC.

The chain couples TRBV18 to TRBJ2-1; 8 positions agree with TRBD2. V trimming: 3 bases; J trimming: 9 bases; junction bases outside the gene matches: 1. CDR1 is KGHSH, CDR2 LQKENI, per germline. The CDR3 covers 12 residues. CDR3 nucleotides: TGTGCCAGCTCACCCGGGACTAGTGAGCAGTTCTTC. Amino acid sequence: CASSPGTSEQFF.

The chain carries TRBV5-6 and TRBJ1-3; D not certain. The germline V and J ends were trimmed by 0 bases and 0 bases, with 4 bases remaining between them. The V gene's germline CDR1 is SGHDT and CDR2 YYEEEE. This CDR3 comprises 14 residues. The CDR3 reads CASSLGSSGNTIYF. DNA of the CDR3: TGTGCCAGCAGCTTGGGGAGCTCTGGAAACACCATATATTTT.

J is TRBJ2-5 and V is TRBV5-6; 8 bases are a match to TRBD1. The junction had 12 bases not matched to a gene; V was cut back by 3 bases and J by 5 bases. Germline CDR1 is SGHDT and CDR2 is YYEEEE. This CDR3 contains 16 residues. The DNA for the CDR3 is TGTGCCAGCAGCTGGCCCCCGGGACAGGCGGAGGAGACCCAGTACTTC. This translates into CASSWPPGQAEETQYF.

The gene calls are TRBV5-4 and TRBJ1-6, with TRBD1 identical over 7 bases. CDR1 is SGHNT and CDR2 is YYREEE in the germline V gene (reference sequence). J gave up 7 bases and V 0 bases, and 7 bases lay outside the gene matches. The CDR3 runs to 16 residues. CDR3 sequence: CASSLGVTGINSPLHF. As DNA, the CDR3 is TGTGCCAGCAGCTTGGGGGTGACAGGGATAAATTCACCCCTCCACTTT.

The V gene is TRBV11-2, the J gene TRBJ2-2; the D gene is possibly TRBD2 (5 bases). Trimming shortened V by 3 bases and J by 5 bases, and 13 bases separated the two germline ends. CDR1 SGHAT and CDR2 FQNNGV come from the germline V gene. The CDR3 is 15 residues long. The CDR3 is CASSFLVASTGELFF. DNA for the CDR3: TGTGCCAGCAGCTTTCTTGTAGCGTCAACCGGGGAGCTGTTTTTT. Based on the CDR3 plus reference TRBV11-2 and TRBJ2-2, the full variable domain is EAGVAQSPRYKIIEKRQSVAFWCNPISGHATLYWYQQILGQGPKLLIQFQNNGVVDDSQLPKDRFSAERLKGVDSTLKIQPAKLEDSAVYLCASSFLVASTGELFFGEGSRLTVL.

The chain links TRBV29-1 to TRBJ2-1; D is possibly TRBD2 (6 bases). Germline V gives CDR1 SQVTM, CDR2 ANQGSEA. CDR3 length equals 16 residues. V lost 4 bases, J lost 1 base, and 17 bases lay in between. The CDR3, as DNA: TGCAGCGTTGTCGGGCGGCTAGCGTCTTCCTACAATGAGCAGTTCTTC. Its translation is CSVVGRLASSYNEQFF.

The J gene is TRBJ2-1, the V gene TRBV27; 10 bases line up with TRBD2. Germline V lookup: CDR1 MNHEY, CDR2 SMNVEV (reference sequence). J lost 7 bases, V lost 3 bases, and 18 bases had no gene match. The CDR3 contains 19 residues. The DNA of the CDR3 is TGTGCCAGCAGTTTGTCTTTGGGAGCGGGAGGGCCGCGGCTAAATGAGCAGTTCTTC. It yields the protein CASSLSLGAGGPRLNEQFF.

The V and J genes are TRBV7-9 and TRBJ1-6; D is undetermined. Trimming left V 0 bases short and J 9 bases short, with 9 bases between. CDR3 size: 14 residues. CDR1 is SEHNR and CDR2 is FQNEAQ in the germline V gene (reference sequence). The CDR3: CASSLALSGSPLHF. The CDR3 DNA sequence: TGTGCCAGCAGCTTAGCATTGTCCGGTTCACCCCTCCACTTT. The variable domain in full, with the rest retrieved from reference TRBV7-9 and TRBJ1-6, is DTGVSQNPRHKITKRGQNVTFRCDPISEHNRLYWYRQTLGQGPEFLTYFQNEAQLEKSRLLSDRFSAERPKGSFSTLEIQRTEQGDSAMYLCASSLALSGSPLHFGNGTRLTVT.

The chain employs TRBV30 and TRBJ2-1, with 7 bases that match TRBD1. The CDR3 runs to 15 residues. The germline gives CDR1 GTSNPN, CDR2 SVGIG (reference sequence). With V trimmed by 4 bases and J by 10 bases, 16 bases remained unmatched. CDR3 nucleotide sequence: TGTGCCTGGACCCCCGGGACAGATTTCCGAGGGGAGCAGTTCTTC. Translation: CAWTPGTDFRGEQFF.

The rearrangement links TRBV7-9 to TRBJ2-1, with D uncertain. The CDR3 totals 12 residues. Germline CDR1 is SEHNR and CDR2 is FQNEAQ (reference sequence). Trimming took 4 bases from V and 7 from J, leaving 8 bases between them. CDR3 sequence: CASSSVSNEQFF. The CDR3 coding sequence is TGTGCCAGCAGCTCGGTCTCAAATGAGCAGTTCTTC.

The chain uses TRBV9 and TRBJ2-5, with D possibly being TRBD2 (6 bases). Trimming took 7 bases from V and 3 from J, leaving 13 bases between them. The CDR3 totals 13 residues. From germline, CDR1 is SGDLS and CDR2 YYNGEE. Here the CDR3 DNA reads TGTGCCAGCTCCCGGGGGACGGAAGAGACCCAGTACTTC. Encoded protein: CASSRGTEETQYF.

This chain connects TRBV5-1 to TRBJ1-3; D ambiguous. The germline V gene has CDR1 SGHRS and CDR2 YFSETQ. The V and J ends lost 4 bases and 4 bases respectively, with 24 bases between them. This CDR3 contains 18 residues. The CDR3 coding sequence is TGCGCCAGCAGCACCTCTTTAGGAGGGTTTGCTTCCGGAAACACCATATATTTT. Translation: CASSTSLGGFASGNTIYF. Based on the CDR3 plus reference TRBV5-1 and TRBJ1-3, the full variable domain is KAGVTQTPRYLIKTRGQQVTLSCSPISGHRSVSWYQQTPGQGLQFLFEYFSETQRNKGNFPGRFSGRQFSNSRSEMNVSTLELGDSALYLCASSTSLGGFASGNTIYFGEGSWLTVV.

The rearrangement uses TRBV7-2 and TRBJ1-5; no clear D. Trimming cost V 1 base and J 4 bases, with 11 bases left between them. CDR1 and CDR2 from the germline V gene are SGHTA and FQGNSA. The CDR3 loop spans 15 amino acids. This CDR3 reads CASSLVTQQNQPQHF. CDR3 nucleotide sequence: TGTGCCAGCAGCTTAGTCACACAACAAAATCAGCCCCAGCATTTT.

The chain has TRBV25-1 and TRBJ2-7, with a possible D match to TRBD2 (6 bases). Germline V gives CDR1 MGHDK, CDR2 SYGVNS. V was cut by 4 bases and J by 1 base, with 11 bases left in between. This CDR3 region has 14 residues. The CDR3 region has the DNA TGTGCCAGCAGTGTCCGCGGGGCGTCCTACGAGCAGTACTTC. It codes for CASSVRGASYEQYF.

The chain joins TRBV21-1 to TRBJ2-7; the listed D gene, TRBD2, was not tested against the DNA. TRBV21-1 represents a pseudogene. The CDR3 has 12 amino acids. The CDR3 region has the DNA TGTGCCAGCACCCTGGGACTCTACGAGCAGTACTTC. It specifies CASTLGLYEQYF.

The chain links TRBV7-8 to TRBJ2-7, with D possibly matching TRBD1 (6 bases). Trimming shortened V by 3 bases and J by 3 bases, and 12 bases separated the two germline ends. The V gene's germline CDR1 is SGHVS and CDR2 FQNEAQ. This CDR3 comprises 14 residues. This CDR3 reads CASSLSHRDYEQYF. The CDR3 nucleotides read TGTGCCAGCAGCTTGTCACACAGGGACTACGAGCAGTACTTC.

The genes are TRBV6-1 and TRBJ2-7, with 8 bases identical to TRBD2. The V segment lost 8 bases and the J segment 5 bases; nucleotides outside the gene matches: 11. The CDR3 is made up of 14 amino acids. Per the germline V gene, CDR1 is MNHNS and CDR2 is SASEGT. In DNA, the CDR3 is TGTGCCAGCTATTTGGCGGGACTAGTTAACGAGCAGTACTTC. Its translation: CASYLAGLVNEQYF.

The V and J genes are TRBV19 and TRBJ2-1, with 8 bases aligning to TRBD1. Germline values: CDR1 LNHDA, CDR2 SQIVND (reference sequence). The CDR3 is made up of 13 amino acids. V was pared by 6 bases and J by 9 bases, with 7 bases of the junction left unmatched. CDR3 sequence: CASRRQGWVEQFF. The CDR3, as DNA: TGTGCCAGTAGAAGACAGGGGTGGGTTGAGCAGTTCTTC. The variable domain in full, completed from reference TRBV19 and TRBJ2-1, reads DGGITQSPKYLFRKEGQNVTLSCEQNLNHDAMYWYRQDPGQGLRLIYYSQIVNDFQKGDIAEGYSVSREKKESFPLTVTSAQKNPTAFYLCASRRQGWVEQFFGPGTRLTVL.

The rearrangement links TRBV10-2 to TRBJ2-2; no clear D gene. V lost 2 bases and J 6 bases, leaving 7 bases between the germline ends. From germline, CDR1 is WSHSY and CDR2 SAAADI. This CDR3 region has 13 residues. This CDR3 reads CASSENSPGELFF. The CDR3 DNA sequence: TGCGCCAGCAGTGAGAATAGCCCCGGGGAGCTGTTTTTT.

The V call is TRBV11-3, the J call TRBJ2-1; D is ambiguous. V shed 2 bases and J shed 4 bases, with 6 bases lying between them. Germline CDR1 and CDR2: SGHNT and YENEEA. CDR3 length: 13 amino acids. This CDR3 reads CASSLNSYNEQFF. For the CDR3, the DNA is TGTGCCAGCAGCTTAAATAGTTACAATGAGCAGTTCTTC.

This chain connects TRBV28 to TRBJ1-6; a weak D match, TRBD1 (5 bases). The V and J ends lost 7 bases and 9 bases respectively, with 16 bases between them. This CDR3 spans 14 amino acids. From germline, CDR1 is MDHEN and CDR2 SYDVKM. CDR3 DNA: TGTGCCAGCACTCCCCCAGGGATCGGTTCACCCCTCCACTTT. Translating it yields CASTPPGIGSPLHF.

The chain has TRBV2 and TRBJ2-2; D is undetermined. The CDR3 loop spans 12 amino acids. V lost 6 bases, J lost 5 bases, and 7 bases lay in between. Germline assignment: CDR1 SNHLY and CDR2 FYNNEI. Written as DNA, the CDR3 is TGTGCCAGCAGCGAACGGACCGGGGAGCTGTTTTTT. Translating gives CASSERTGELFF.

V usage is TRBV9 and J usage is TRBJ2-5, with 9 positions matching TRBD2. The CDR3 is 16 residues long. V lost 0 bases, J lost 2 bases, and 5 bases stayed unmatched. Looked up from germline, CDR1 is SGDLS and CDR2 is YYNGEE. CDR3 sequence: CASSVGGGVLQETQYF. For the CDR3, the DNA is TGTGCCAGCAGCGTAGGCGGGGGGGTCCTGCAAGAGACCCAGTACTTC.

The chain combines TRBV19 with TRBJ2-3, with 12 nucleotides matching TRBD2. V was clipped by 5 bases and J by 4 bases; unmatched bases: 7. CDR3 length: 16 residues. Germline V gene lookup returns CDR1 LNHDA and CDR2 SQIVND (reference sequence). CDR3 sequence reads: CASSGLAGKTADTQYF. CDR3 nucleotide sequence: TGTGCCAGTAGTGGACTAGCGGGAAAGACAGCAGATACGCAGTATTTT.

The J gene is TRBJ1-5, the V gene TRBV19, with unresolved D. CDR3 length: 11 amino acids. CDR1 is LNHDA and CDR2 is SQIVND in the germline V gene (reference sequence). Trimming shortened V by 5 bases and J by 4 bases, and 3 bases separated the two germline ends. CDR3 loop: CASSQNQPQHF. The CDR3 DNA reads TGTGCCAGTAGTCAAAATCAGCCCCAGCATTTT.